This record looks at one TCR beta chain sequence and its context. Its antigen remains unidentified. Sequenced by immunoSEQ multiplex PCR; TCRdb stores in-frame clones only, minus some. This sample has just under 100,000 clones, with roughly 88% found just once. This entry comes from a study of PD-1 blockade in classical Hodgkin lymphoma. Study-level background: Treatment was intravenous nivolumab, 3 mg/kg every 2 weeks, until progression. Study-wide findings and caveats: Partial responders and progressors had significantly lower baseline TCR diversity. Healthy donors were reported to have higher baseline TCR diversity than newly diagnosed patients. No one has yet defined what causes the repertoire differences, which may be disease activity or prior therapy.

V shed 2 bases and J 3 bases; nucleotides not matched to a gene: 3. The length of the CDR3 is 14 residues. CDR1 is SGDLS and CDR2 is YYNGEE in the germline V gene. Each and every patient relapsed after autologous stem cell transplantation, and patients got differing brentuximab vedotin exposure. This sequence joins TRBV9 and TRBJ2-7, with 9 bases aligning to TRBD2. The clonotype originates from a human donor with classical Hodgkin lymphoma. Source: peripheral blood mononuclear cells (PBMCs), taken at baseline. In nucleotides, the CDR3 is TGTGCCAGCAGCGTCGGACTAGCGAACTACGAGCAGTACTTC. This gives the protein CASSVGLANYEQYF.